The subject of this entry is one T cell receptor beta chain. The target antigen is unknown. Sequenced by immunoSEQ multiplex PCR; TCRdb stores in-frame clones only, minus some. The sample contains 150,000 to 200,000 clones, 94% of which appear only once. This sample was included in a study of T cell responses to AZD1222 COVID-19 vaccine. Overall study findings and caveats: Rises in breadth and depth of Spike-specific TCRs came after two AZD1222 doses. Spike was spanned by vaccine-associated CD4 TCRs, which were dominant at 160-218 and 743-854. Donors, mostly white British, included more females; clonal diversity was possibly underestimated.

This sample comprised peripheral blood, obtained on day 0 of AZD1222 vaccination. The clonotype was recovered from an adult in good health.

The CDR3 loop is CASSAHSGSSYEQYF. CDR3 nucleotide sequence: TGTGCCAGCAGCGCCCATAGCGGCAGCTCCTACGAGCAGTACTTC. J is TRBJ2-7 and V is TRBV5-4; tentatively, D is TRBD2 (6 bases). This CDR3 is built from 15 residues. The germline V and J ends were trimmed by 4 bases and 0 bases, with 14 bases remaining between them. Looked up from germline, CDR1 is SGHNT and CDR2 is YYREEE (reference sequence).